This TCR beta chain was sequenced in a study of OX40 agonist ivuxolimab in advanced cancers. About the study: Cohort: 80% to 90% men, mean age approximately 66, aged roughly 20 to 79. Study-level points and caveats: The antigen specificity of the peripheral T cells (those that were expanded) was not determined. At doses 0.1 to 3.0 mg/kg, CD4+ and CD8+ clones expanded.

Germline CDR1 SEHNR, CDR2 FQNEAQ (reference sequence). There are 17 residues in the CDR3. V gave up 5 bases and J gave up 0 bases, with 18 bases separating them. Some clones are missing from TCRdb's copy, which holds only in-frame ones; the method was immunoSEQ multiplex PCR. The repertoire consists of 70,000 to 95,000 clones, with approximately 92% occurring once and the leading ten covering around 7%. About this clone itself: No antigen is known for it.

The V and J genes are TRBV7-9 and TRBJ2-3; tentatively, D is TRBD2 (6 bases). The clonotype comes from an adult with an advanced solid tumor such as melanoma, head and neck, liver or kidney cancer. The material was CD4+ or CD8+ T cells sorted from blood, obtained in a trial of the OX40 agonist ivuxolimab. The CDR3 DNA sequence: TGTGCCAGCAGCCGTAGCGTCGGGAGCCTCAGCACAGATACGCAGTATTTT. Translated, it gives CASSRSVGSLSTDTQYF.